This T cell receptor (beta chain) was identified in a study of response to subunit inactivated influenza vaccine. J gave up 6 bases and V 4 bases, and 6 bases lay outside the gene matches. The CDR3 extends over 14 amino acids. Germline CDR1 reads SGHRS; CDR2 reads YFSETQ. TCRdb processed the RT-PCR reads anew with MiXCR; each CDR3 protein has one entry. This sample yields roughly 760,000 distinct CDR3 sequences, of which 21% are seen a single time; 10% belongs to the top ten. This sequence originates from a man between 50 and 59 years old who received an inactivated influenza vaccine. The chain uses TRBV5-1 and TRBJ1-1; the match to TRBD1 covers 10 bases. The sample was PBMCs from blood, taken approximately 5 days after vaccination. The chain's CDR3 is CASSGGQGHAEAFF. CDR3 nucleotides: TGCGCCAGCAGCGGGGGACAGGGGCACGCTGAAGCTTTCTTT.